This TCR beta chain is from a study of pediatric ulcerative colitis. The data were produced by immunoSEQ multiplex PCR, yet TCRdb's version contains in-frame clones alone and is incomplete. The sample has 30,000 to 45,000 clones, around 73% seen once. Study-wide findings and caveats: Substantially fewer templates came from two patients' blood samples.

The rectum was sampled with one to two pinch biopsies at colonoscopy. A note on this clone: What it binds is not known.

The junction had 11 bases not matched to a gene; V was cut back by 3 bases and J by 0 bases. The length of the CDR3 is 18 residues. Germline assignment: CDR1 LNHNV and CDR2 YYDKDF (reference sequence). The chain employs TRBV15 and TRBJ2-1; 7 bases fit TRBD2. Specimen: gut tissue. The origin of this receptor is a boy aged 5 to 17 with moderate ulcerative colitis. In nucleotides, the CDR3 is TGTGCCACCAGCAGGGACATATCTAGCGGCAGCTCCTACAATGAGCAGTTCTTC. Translated: CATSRDISSGSSYNEQFF.